A single sample gave rise to the 4 T cell receptor beta chains below, sequenced in a study of tumor-infiltrating lymphocytes in oesophageal squamous cell carcinoma. TCRdb reprocessed the PCR reads with MiXCR, giving one entry per CDR3 protein. The sample contains 16,000 or so distinct CDR3 sequences, approximately 43% of which appear only once. The sample was blood. All receptors come from a female donor with esophageal squamous cell carcinoma.

The J gene is TRBJ2-1, the V gene TRBV12-3 or TRBV12-4, with D perhaps matching TRBD2 (6 bases). Deletions cut 2 bases from V and 2 bases from J, with 13 bases between. The CDR3 has 16 residues. The CDR3 sequence is CASSLWGEAAYNEQFF. CDR3 nucleotide sequence: TGTGCCAGCAGTTTATGGGGGGAGGCGGCCTACAATGAGCAGTTCTTC.

The chain uses TRBV28 and TRBJ2-1; 9 positions match TRBD2. The V gene's germline CDR1 is MDHEN and CDR2 SYDVKM. The CDR3 runs 15 residues. J lost 13 bases, V lost 6 bases, and 16 bases had no gene match. The CDR3 here is CASRRRLAVQETQFF. The CDR3 DNA reads TGTGCCAGCAGACGCCGACTAGCGGTTCAAGAGACCCAGTTCTTC.

The V and J genes are TRBV7-6 and TRBJ2-3; possibly TRBD1 for D (5 bases). The ends were cut back, 4 bases at V and 2 bases at J, with 7 bases in the middle. The CDR3 has 13 amino acids. Germline V lookup: CDR1 SGHVS, CDR2 FNYEAQ. The CDR3 region is CASSSGFTDTQYF. The CDR3 nucleotides read TGTGCCAGCAGCTCAGGGTTCACAGATACGCAGTATTTT.

This clonotype was recorded a few times. As the CDR3 is not closed by the conserved phenylalanine or tryptophan, this likely results from a read error. It is unclear where the CDR3 begins or ends on the DNA, so no DNA is shown, and the CDR3 is as TCRdb lists it. The chain employs TRBV12-3 or TRBV12-4 and TRBJ2-6; TRBD1 was called by the table and not checked on the DNA. Inclusive of both ends, the CDR3 amounts to 16 amino acids. The CDR3 loop reads CASSLFDRQETQYFGA.